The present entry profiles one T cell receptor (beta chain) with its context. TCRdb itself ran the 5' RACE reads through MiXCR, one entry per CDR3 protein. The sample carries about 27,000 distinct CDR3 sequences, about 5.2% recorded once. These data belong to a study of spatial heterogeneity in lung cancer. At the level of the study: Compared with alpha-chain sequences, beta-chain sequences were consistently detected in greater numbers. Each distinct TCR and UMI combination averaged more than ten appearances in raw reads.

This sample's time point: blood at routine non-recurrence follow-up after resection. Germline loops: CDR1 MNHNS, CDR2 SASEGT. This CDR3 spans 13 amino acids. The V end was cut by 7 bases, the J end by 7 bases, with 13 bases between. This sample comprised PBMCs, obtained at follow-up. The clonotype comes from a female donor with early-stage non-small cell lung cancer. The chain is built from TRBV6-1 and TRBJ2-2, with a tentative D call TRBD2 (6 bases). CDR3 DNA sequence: TGTGCCAGCAAGAGGGAGGTTAACGGGGAGCTGTTTTTT. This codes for CASKREVNGELFF.